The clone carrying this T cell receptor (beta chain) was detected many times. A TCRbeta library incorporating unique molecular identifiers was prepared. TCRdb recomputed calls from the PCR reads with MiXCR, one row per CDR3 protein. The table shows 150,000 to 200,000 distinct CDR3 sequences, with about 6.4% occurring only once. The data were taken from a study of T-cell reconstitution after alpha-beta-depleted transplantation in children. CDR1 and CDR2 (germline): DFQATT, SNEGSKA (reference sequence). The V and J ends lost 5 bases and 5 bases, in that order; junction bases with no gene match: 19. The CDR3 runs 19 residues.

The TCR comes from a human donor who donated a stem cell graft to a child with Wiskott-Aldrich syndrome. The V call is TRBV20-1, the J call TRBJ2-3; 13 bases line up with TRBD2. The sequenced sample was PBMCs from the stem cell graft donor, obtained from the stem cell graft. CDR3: CSARGAGLAGFTEGDTQYF. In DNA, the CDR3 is TGCAGTGCTCGAGGAGCGGGACTAGCGGGATTCACAGAGGGAGATACGCAGTATTTT.